The 25 T cell receptor beta chains below come from one sample, sequenced in a study of B cell selection in AIRE deficiency. TCRdb's table, derived via immunoSEQ multiplex PCR, lists solely in-frame clones and lacks some. The top ten hold under 2% of the sample, which has about 21,000 clones, about 95% seen once. Regulatory T cells were sorted as CD4+CD25hiCD127low/negative. The sample taken for sequencing was Tregs sorted from PBMCs. All receptors derive from a human donor with AIRE deficiency.

The chain employs TRBV5-6 and TRBJ2-5; no definite D call. V lost 2 bases and J 3 bases, leaving 8 bases between the germline ends. The CDR3 spans 13 residues. Per germline, CDR1 SGHDT and CDR2 YYEEEE. The CDR3 sequence: CASSFGGEETQYF. The CDR3 DNA reads TGTGCCAGCAGCTTTGGTGGGGAAGAGACCCAGTACTTC.

V usage is TRBV6-5 and J usage is TRBJ1-1, with D hard to call. The CDR3 is 14 residues long. The germline V and J ends were trimmed by 0 bases and 8 bases, with 13 bases remaining between them. The germline V gene has CDR1 MNHEY and CDR2 SVGAGI. CDR3 sequence reads: CASSYSTILGEAFF. CDR3 sequence (DNA): TGTGCCAGCAGTTACTCTACAATTCTAGGGGAAGCTTTCTTT.

This clone appeared a single time. V is TRBV19 and J is TRBJ2-3; D is undetermined. CDR3 length equals 16 residues. CDR1 LNHDA and CDR2 SQIVND come from the germline V gene (reference sequence). V lost 5 bases and J 2 bases, leaving 17 bases between the germline ends. CDR3 region: CASSPLFGKTTDTQYF. In DNA, the CDR3 is TGTGCCAGTAGTCCCCTCTTTGGAAAGACCACAGATACGCAGTATTTT.

This chain connects TRBV29-1 to TRBJ2-3; TRBD1 matches at 7 bases. CDR1 is SQVTM and CDR2 is ANQGSEA in the germline V gene. CDR3 length: 12 residues. With V trimmed by 6 bases and J by 3 bases, 3 bases remained unmatched. The CDR3 loop reads CSVVRGTDTQYF. The CDR3 coding sequence is TGCAGCGTAGTCAGGGGGACAGATACGCAGTATTTT.

The sample holds one count of this clone. This chain connects TRBV28 to TRBJ2-1; TRBD1 matches 7 bases. The V gene end was trimmed by 3 bases and the J gene end by 5 bases; junction bases not matched to a gene: 7. The CDR3 extends over 15 amino acids. Germline CDR1 reads MDHEN; CDR2 reads SYDVKM. The CDR3 protein is CASSFITGVNNEQFF. CDR3 in DNA: TGTGCCAGCAGTTTCATTACAGGGGTGAACAATGAGCAGTTCTTC.

The chain has TRBV7-2 and TRBJ2-7; D is uncertain. Trimming removed 5 bases at V and 7 bases at J, with 9 bases between. This CDR3 comprises 11 residues. CDR1 SGHTA and CDR2 FQGNSA come from the germline V gene. The CDR3 loop reads CASSRATEQYF. CDR3 bases: TGTGCCAGCAGCCGCGCAACGGAGCAGTACTTC.

In nucleotides, the CDR3 is TGTGCCAGCTCACCAGGGGTCCTCGATAACATTCAGTACTTC. Its translation: CASSPGVLDNIQYF. This chain uses TRBV18 with TRBJ2-4; no reliable D call. CDR3 length: 14 amino acids. Germline V gene sequence: CDR1 KGHSH, CDR2 LQKENI. V lost 2 bases and J 7 bases, leaving 12 bases between the germline ends.

The chain has TRBV28 and TRBJ1-2; TRBD1 aligns across 8 bases. Per the germline V gene, CDR1 is MDHEN and CDR2 is SYDVKM. The CDR3 totals 15 residues. V was pared by 6 bases and J by 4 bases, with 10 bases of the junction left unmatched. The CDR3 sequence is CASSNGQGRVYGYTF. The CDR3 DNA is TGTGCCAGCAGCAACGGACAGGGAAGAGTCTATGGCTACACCTTC.

This clone was seen a single time. V gene TRBV7-3 combines with J gene TRBJ2-1; no definite D call. The V and J ends lost 5 bases and 10 bases respectively, with 18 bases between them. This CDR3 has 14 amino acids. CDR1 and CDR2 from the germline V gene are SGHTA and FQGTGA. CDR3 in DNA: TGTGCCAGCAGCCGGGCCTACGACAACGTCGAGCAGTTCTTC. This translates into CASSRAYDNVEQFF. Full variable domain (missing parts from reference TRBV7-3 and TRBJ2-1): GAGVSQTPSNKVTEKGKYVELRCDPISGHTALYWYRQSLGQGPEFLIYFQGTGAADDSGLPNDRFFAVRPEGSVSTLKIQRTERGDSAVYLCASSRAYDNVEQFFGPGTRLTVL.

The chain recombines TRBV29-1 with TRBJ2-1; no clear D. Germline V lookup: CDR1 SQVTM, CDR2 ANQGSEA. CDR3 length: 15 residues. V was cut by 6 bases and J by 6 bases, with 21 bases left in between. The CDR3: CSVGVVWGNGNEQFF. In DNA form, the CDR3 reads TGCAGCGTGGGCGTTGTCTGGGGAAACGGCAATGAGCAGTTCTTC.

The chain has TRBV7-2 and TRBJ2-6; perhaps TRBD2 as D (7 bases). The germline V and J ends were trimmed by 3 bases and 2 bases, with 14 bases remaining between them. CDR1 and CDR2 (germline): SGHTA, FQGNSA. CDR3 length equals 17 residues. The CDR3 DNA sequence: TGTGCCAGCAGCTTTCGGAGGGAGGGGGCTGGGGCCAACGTCCTGACTTTC. This encodes CASSFRREGAGANVLTF. The variable domain in full, with the rest retrieved from reference TRBV7-2 and TRBJ2-6, is GAGVSQSPSNKVTEKGKDVELRCDPISGHTALYWYRQSLGQGLEFLIYFQGNSAPDKSGLPSDRFSAERTGGSVSTLTIQRTQQEDSAVYLCASSFRREGAGANVLTFGAGSRLTVL.

In nucleotides, the CDR3 is TGTGCCAGCACCCGTGCGGGCCATTCCTACGAGCAGTACTTC. It translates to CASTRAGHSYEQYF. The J gene is TRBJ2-7, the V gene TRBV28; TRBD2 is a possible D gene (5 bases). The germline V gene has CDR1 MDHEN and CDR2 SYDVKM. V was cut by 7 bases and J by 1 base, with 14 bases left in between. There are 14 residues in the CDR3.

The chain has TRBV28 and TRBJ1-2; the match to TRBD1 covers 7 bases. Trimming cost V 6 bases and J 4 bases; bases outside gene matches: 11. Germline CDR1 and CDR2: MDHEN and SYDVKM. The CDR3 length is 15 residues. As DNA, the CDR3 is TGTGCCAGCAGAGGTACAGGGGAAGTGGGCTATGGCTACACCTTC. This gives the protein CASRGTGEVGYGYTF.

This chain uses TRBV2 with TRBJ2-7; D gene unclear. Per germline, CDR1 SNHLY and CDR2 FYNNEI. The ends were cut back, 4 bases at V and 1 base at J, with 11 bases in the middle. The CDR3 spans 14 residues. The CDR3 loop reads CASSAQLTSYEQYF. CDR3 DNA: TGTGCCAGCAGTGCACAGCTTACGTCCTACGAGCAGTACTTC.

V usage is TRBV10-2 and J usage is TRBJ2-7; 7 bases agree with TRBD2. Germline V gives CDR1 WSHSY, CDR2 SAAADI. This CDR3 spans 14 amino acids. Germline trimming cut 5 bases from V and 3 bases from J; bases unmatched to any gene: 7. This chain's CDR3 is CASSPTRGGYEQYF. The DNA of the CDR3 is TGCGCCAGCAGTCCTACCCGCGGGGGCTACGAGCAGTACTTC.

The CDR3 region has the DNA TGTGCCAGCAGCCCCGGGACTAGCGGGAGGGCAGAGACCCAGTACTTC. It codes for CASSPGTSGRAETQYF. V is TRBV7-2 and J is TRBJ2-5; TRBD2 matches 16 bases. The germline CDR1 and CDR2 sequences are SGHTA and FQGNSA. Trimming removed 5 bases from V and 4 bases from J; junction bases left unmatched: 4. There are 16 residues in the CDR3.

The V gene is TRBV18, the J gene TRBJ1-1, with D unclear. Germline values: CDR1 KGHSH, CDR2 LQKENI. This CDR3 spans 13 amino acids. V lost 0 bases and J lost 4, with 6 bases in between. In nucleotides, the CDR3 is TGTGCCAGCTCACCACCCTCGGCCACTGAAGCTTTCTTT. Amino acids: CASSPPSATEAFF. Full variable domain (remainder filled in from reference TRBV18 and TRBJ1-1): NAGVMQNPRHLVRRRGQEARLRCSPMKGHSHVYWYRQLPEEGLKFMVYLQKENIIDESGMPKERFSAEFPKEGPSILRIQQVVRGDSAAYFCASSPPSATEAFFGQGTRLTVV.

The rearrangement uses TRBV7-9 and TRBJ2-2; 9 bases agree with TRBD1. The CDR3 contains 15 residues. V lost 4 bases, J lost 4 bases, and 4 bases stayed unmatched. CDR1 is SEHNR and CDR2 is FQNEAQ in the germline V gene (reference sequence). CDR3: CASSSWTGATGELFF. CDR3 coding DNA: TGTGCCAGCAGCTCATGGACAGGGGCCACCGGGGAGCTGTTTTTT.

The chain has TRBV6-1 and TRBJ2-3, with 7 bases identical to TRBD1. This CDR3 spans 15 amino acids. Per germline, CDR1 MNHNS and CDR2 SASEGT. Unmatched junction bases numbered 8, after V lost 7 bases and J lost 1 base. The CDR3 sequence: CASTRQGRGTDTQYF. For the CDR3, the DNA is TGTGCCAGCACCCGACAGGGTAGGGGCACAGATACGCAGTATTTT.

The chain combines TRBV6-6 with TRBJ1-6; a possible D gene is TRBD1 (6 bases). CDR1 MNHNY and CDR2 SVGAGI come from the germline V gene (reference sequence). The CDR3 is made up of 16 amino acids. Trimming took 6 bases from V and 7 from J, leaving 19 bases between them. As DNA, the CDR3 is TGTGCCAGCAGACAACAGGGAGGTAGGGGAAATTCACCCCTCCACTTT. Protein sequence: CASRQQGGRGNSPLHF.

In nucleotides, the CDR3 is TGTGCCAGCAGCTCCTCTAGCGGGTCCCGCGAGCAGTACTTC. As protein: CASSSSSGSREQYF. This chain uses TRBV7-2 with TRBJ2-7; the match to TRBD2 covers 8 bases. The V gene end was trimmed by 4 bases and the J gene end by 6 bases; junction bases not matched to a gene: 8. The CDR3 contains 14 residues. Germline V gene data show CDR1 as SGHTA and CDR2 as FQGNSA. Looking up the rest from reference TRBV7-2 and TRBJ2-7 gives the full variable domain: GAGVSQSPSNKVTEKGKDVELRCDPISGHTALYWYRQSLGQGLEFLIYFQGNSAPDKSGLPSDRFSAERTGGSVSTLTIQRTQQEDSAVYLCASSSSSGSREQYFGPGTRLTVT.

CDR3 bases: TGCAGCGTTGGGCTGGGGTACGAGCAGTACTTC. It codes for CSVGLGYEQYF. The chain employs TRBV29-1 and TRBJ2-7; D uncertain. V lost 4 bases, J lost 4 bases, and 8 bases lay in between. Germline values: CDR1 SQVTM, CDR2 ANQGSEA. CDR3 length equals 11 residues.

The count of this clone is one. This chain links TRBV6-1 with TRBJ2-7; 8 positions match TRBD1. This CDR3 has 12 residues. J lost 4 bases, V lost 6 bases, and 2 bases had no gene match. Germline CDR1 and CDR2: MNHNS and SASEGT. CDR3 DNA: TGTGCCAGCAGCCGGACAGGGTACGAGCAGTACTTC. Amino acids: CASSRTGYEQYF.

The chain uses TRBV29-1 and TRBJ2-7; D is tentatively TRBD1 or TRBD2 (5 bases each). Looked up from germline, CDR1 is SQVTM and CDR2 is ANQGSEA. This CDR3 has 11 amino acids. V was shortened by 5 bases and J by 3 bases, with 8 bases between the two germline ends. The CDR3 region is CSVRGLYEQYF. Here the CDR3 DNA reads TGCAGCGTTCGGGGCCTCTACGAGCAGTACTTC.

The chain couples TRBV12-5 to TRBJ2-1; D might be TRBD1 or TRBD2, each matching 6 bases. In germline, CDR1 is LGHNT, CDR2 FRNRAP. The V and J ends lost 1 base and 8 bases respectively, with 27 bases between them. This CDR3 has 19 amino acids. CDR3 sequence: CASGLAPRGVIVSTDEQFF. The CDR3 nucleotides read TGTGCTAGTGGTTTGGCACCTAGGGGGGTAATAGTAAGTACCGATGAGCAGTTCTTC.